The 20 T cell receptor beta chains reported below all come from one sample, sequenced in a study of T cell repertoires in cytomegalovirus infection. TCRdb re-called the reads through MiXCR, storing one row per CDR3 protein. The sample holds 830,000 or so distinct CDR3 sequences, approximately 32% seen once. No cognate antigen is known for these TCRs. The specimen was cultured CD8+ T cells from PBMCs, collected from culture after CMV antigen stimulation. The receptors shown here come from a human donor in good health (CMV status not recorded). Some clones in this sample may be carry-over from other donors' samples.

The chain couples TRBV6-2 or TRBV6-3 to TRBJ2-7; D is unresolved. V gave up 5 bases and J gave up 2 bases, with 10 bases separating them. Germline V gene lookup returns CDR1 MNHEY and CDR2 SVGEGT. The length of the CDR3 is 13 residues. The CDR3 loop is CASSPDGAYEQYV. CDR3 coding DNA: TGTGCCAGCAGTCCGGACGGCGCCTACGAGCAGTACGTC.

The chain recombines TRBV27 with TRBJ2-3; D not certain. The germline gives CDR1 MNHEY, CDR2 SMNVEV (reference sequence). The CDR3 is 14 residues long. V was trimmed by 8 bases and J by 1 base, leaving 13 bases between them. CDR3 DNA: TGTGCCAGCCGCCTCGCACCGGGCACAGATACGCAGTATTTT. Residues: CASRLAPGTDTQYF.

As to this clonotype: A read error may be the cause here, since a much bigger clone is one base away. The V and J genes are TRBV7-2 and TRBJ2-5; no firm D call. This CDR3 has 13 residues. The ends were cut back, 2 bases at V and 5 bases at J, with 9 bases in the middle. CDR1 SGHTA and CDR2 FQGNSA come from the germline V gene. The CDR3 here is CASSLNHHETQYF. The CDR3 bases are TGTGCCAGCAGCTTAAACCATCACGAGACCCAGTACTTC.

The V call is TRBV5-1, the J call TRBJ1-6, with D uncertain. CDR3 size: 14 residues. Between the trimmed V and J ends, which lost 1 base and 9 bases, there was a span of 11 bases. Germline assignment: CDR1 SGHRS and CDR2 YFSETQ. This CDR3 is CASSLPLGGSPLHF. CDR3 coding DNA: TGCGCCAGCAGCTTGCCCCTCGGCGGTTCACCCCTCCACTTT.

In this sample, this clonotype turned up many times. The V gene is TRBV4-2, the J gene TRBJ1-2; 7 bases are a match to TRBD1. In germline, CDR1 is LGHNA, CDR2 YNFKEQ. V lost 0 bases to trimming and J lost 4 bases; unmatched junction nucleotides: 2. The CDR3 consists of 14 residues. As DNA, the CDR3 is TGTGCCAGCAGCCAAGATGGGACAGCCTATGGCTACACCTTC. It translates to CASSQDGTAYGYTF.

The table lists this clonotype with many counts. This chain uses TRBV6-2 or TRBV6-3 with TRBJ2-1; 7 bases fit TRBD2. CDR1 is MNHEY, CDR2 SVGEGT, per germline. This CDR3 is 15 amino acids long. V gave up 2 bases and J gave up 4 bases; unmatched junction bases: 5. The CDR3 DNA reads TGTGCCAGCAGTTACAGCCAGGGAGGGTACAATGAGCAGTTCTTC. Its protein product is CASSYSQGGYNEQFF.

This chain uses TRBV7-6 with TRBJ1-6; no definite D call. CDR3 length: 15 amino acids. CDR1 is SGHVS and CDR2 is FNYEAQ in the germline V gene. With 7 bases removed from V and 4 bases from J, the gap between germline ends came to 14 bases. CDR3 in amino acids: CASTPWWVYNSPLHF. CDR3 coding DNA: TGTGCCAGCACCCCATGGTGGGTGTATAATTCACCCCTCCACTTT.

The chain recombines TRBV19 with TRBJ2-3; possibly TRBD1 or TRBD2 for D (6 bases each). Germline values: CDR1 LNHDA, CDR2 SQIVND (reference sequence). Trimming shortened V by 3 bases and J by 6 bases, and 16 bases separated the two germline ends. The CDR3 has 15 residues. The CDR3 reads CASSMVVRRGDTQYF. The CDR3 coding sequence is TGTGCCAGTAGTATGGTGGTACGGAGGGGGGATACGCAGTATTTT.

This clonotype was counted only a few times. The chain carries TRBV7-9 and TRBJ1-5; D call uncertain. The germline V gene has CDR1 SEHNR and CDR2 FQNEAQ (reference sequence). The CDR3 runs to 12 residues. The ends were cut back, 2 bases at V and 8 bases at J, with 7 bases in the middle. The CDR3 is CASSLKREPQHF. CDR3 coding DNA: TGTGCCAGCAGCTTAAAGCGGGAGCCCCAGCATTTT.

The chain uses TRBV4-1 and TRBJ2-5, with D perhaps being TRBD1 or TRBD2 (5 bases each). The CDR3 extends over 14 amino acids. Germline CDR1 MGHRA, CDR2 YSYEKL. The V end lost 4 bases, the J end lost 0 bases, and 9 bases lay between the germline ends. The CDR3 coding sequence is TGCGCCAGCAGCCGCCTGGGGGACCAAGAGACCCAGTACTTC. It is translated as CASSRLGDQETQYF.

This chain joins TRBV6-5 and TRBJ1-2; D is undetermined. The germline V and J ends were trimmed by 0 bases and 0 bases, with 8 bases remaining between them. Germline lookup yields CDR1 MNHEY and CDR2 SVGAGI. This CDR3 spans 15 amino acids. Here the CDR3 DNA reads TGTGCCAGCAGTTACTCCACCGCAGCTAACTATGGCTACACCTTC. It is translated as CASSYSTAANYGYTF.

Turning to this clonotype: This may be a read error, as it is one base from a much larger clone. The chain employs TRBV7-2 and TRBJ2-7; possible D gene TRBD2, 6 bases. The CDR3 is 14 residues long. Germline values: CDR1 SGHTA, CDR2 FQGNSA. V lost 5 bases and J lost 6, with 17 bases in between. The CDR3 loop is CASSRLGGGCEQYF. The CDR3 bases are TGTGCCAGCAGCCGGCTCGGGGGTGGGTGCGAGCAGTACTTC.

For this clonotype: Sequence at one end of the junction differs from germline and may be a read error. This rearrangement joins TRBV7-6 to TRBJ2-3; TRBD1 matches 8 bases. The CDR3 extends over 15 amino acids. Germline V lookup: CDR1 SGHVS, CDR2 FNYEAQ. Written as DNA, the CDR3 is TGTGCTAGCAGCTCCCTGGACAGGGTAGCAGATACGCAGTATTTT. Translation: CASSSLDRVADTQYF.

The chain links TRBV19 to TRBJ2-2; no definite D call. Trimming took 3 bases from V and 6 from J, leaving 5 bases between them. Per the germline V gene, CDR1 is LNHDA and CDR2 is SQIVND (reference sequence). The CDR3 length is 12 residues. The CDR3 nucleotides read TGTGCCAGTAGTATCCCACCCGGGGAGCTGTTTTTT. Translating gives CASSIPPGELFF.

This clonotype was seen repeatedly, ten times or more. At one boundary the junction diverges from the germline segment, which might be a read error. The chain combines TRBV27 with TRBJ1-1, with D perhaps matching TRBD1 (5 bases). CDR1 is MNHEY and CDR2 is SMNVEV in the germline V gene (reference sequence). This CDR3 contains 14 residues. The CDR3 loop is CASSLSGPNTEAFF. The DNA for the CDR3 is TGTGCCAGCAGCTTATCAGGGCCGAACACTGAAGCTTTCTTT.

This clonotype has only a few counts. J is TRBJ2-5 and V is TRBV10-3; tentative D call: TRBD2 (7 bases). The CDR3 contains 15 residues. V was shortened by 3 bases and J by 3 bases, with 14 bases between the two germline ends. Germline V gene sequence: CDR1 ENHRY, CDR2 SYGVKD. The CDR3 reads CAISDPGAGEETQYF. In nucleotides, the CDR3 is TGTGCCATCAGTGACCCAGGGGCGGGGGAAGAGACCCAGTACTTC.

This clonotype was picked up a small number of times. The CDR3 sequence is CAILTGNPGTQYF. The DNA of the CDR3 is TGTGCCATTTTGACGGGGAACCCAGGGACCCAGTACTTC. This chain joins TRBV7-9 and TRBJ2-5; D possibly corresponds to TRBD2 (5 bases). CDR3 length equals 13 residues. Trimming left V 10 bases short and J 7 bases short, with 19 bases between. CDR1 is SEHNR and CDR2 is FQNEAQ in the germline V gene (reference sequence).

This clonotype has just a few counts. J is TRBJ2-7 and V is TRBV11-1; D perhaps matches TRBD1 (5 bases). This CDR3 comprises 14 residues. Trimming removed 0 bases at V and 7 bases at J, with 13 bases between. Germline values: CDR1 SGHAT, CDR2 FQDESV (reference sequence). The CDR3 DNA is TGTGCCAGCAGCTTAGCCCAGGGAACTAAGGAGCAGTACGTC. This codes for CASSLAQGTKEQYV.

Remarks on this clonotype: One end of the junction fails to match germline, which may point to a read error. The chain couples TRBV4-1 to TRBJ1-4; a possible D gene is TRBD1 (5 bases). CDR1 is MGHRA and CDR2 is YSYEKL in the germline V gene. This CDR3 has 15 residues. The CDR3 sequence: CASSQYPGPDEKLFF. Here the CDR3 DNA reads TGCGCCAGCAGCCAATACCCGGGACCGGATGAAAAGCTGTTTTTT.

The chain joins TRBV10-3 to TRBJ2-1; D is ambiguous. The CDR3 spans 12 residues. Germline V CDR1 and CDR2: ENHRY, SYGVKD. The V end lost 9 bases, the J end lost 3 bases, and 9 bases lay between the germline ends. Here the CDR3 reads CAMGYSYNEQFF. In nucleotides, the CDR3 is TGTGCCATGGGTTATAGCTACAATGAGCAGTTCTTC.